The sequence of this T cell receptor (beta chain) was determined in a study of shared clonotypes between healthy human individuals. This clone was counted between two and nine times. The length of the CDR3 is 12 residues. CDR1 and CDR2 (germline): SGHNT, YYREEE (reference sequence). V was trimmed by 4 bases and J by 8 bases, leaving 12 bases between them. Only in-frame clones appear in the TCRdb table, and some are missing; sequencing was by immunoSEQ multiplex PCR. The sample contains approximately 650,000 clones, about 95% of which appear only once. The naive CD8 population came from CD45RO-negative cells selected for CCR7, without terminally differentiated effector memory CD45RA+ cells.

The rearrangement joins TRBV5-4 to TRBJ1-1, with a possible D match to TRBD1 (5 bases). This clonotype was sampled from a woman aged 25 to 45 in good health. The sample taken for sequencing was naive CD8+ T cells sorted from blood. Here the CDR3 reads CASSGIGAEAFF. As DNA, the CDR3 is TGTGCCAGCAGCGGGATAGGGGCAGAAGCTTTCTTT.